This record covers a single T cell receptor beta chain. V lost 8 bases and J lost 8, with 13 bases in between. Germline CDR1 and CDR2: SGHDT and YYEEEE. The CDR3 loop spans 12 amino acids. The data stem from a study of blood T cell repertoires in COVID-19. Methods used by the authors: Reference gene primer amplification yielded estimated nucleated cell counts. The method was immunoSEQ multiplex PCR; TCRdb's version includes in-frame clones alone and lacks a portion of them. V, J and clone size are those of that table, while D and trimming were read from the DNA. The repertoire includes hundreds of thousands of clones, approximately 88% of them detected once, and approximately 2.8% sits in the top ten.

The genes are TRBV5-6 and TRBJ2-2; possible D gene TRBD1, 6 bases. Material: PBMCs or T cells enriched from blood (not recorded which). The source of this sequence is a woman younger than 45 with acute COVID-19. This chain's CDR3 is CASHRVAGELFF. As DNA, the CDR3 is TGTGCCAGTCACAGGGTCGCGGGGGAGCTGTTTTTT.